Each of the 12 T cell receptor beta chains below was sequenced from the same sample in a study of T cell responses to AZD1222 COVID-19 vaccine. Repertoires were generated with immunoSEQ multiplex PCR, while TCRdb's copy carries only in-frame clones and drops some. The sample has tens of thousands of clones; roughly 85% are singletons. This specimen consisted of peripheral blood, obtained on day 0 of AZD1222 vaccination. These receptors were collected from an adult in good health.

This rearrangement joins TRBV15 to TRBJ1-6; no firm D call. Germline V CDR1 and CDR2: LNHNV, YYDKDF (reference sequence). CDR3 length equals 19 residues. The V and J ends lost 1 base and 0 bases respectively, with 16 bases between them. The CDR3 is CATSRGVRGQSSYNSPLHF. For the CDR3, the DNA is TGTGCCACCAGCAGAGGGGTCAGAGGCCAGAGCTCCTATAATTCACCCCTCCACTTT.

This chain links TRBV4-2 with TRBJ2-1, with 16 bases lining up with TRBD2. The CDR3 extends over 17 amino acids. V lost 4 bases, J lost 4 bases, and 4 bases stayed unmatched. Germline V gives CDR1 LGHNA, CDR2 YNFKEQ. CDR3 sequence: CASSPGTSGGVYNEQFF. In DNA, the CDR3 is TGTGCCAGCAGCCCGGGGACTAGCGGGGGGGTATACAATGAGCAGTTCTTC.

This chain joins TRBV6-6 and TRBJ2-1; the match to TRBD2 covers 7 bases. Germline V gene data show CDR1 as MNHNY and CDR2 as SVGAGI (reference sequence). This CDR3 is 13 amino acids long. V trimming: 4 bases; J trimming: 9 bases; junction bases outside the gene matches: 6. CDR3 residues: CASSSSTSTEQFF. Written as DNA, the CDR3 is TGTGCCAGCAGTTCGTCGACTAGCACTGAGCAGTTCTTC.

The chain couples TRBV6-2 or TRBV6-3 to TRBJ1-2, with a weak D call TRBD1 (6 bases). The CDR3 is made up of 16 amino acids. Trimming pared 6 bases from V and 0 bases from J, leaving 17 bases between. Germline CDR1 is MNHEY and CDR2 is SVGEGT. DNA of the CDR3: TGTGCCAGCAGCGCGCCCGGACAGTTAGCTAACTATGGCTACACCTTC. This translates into CASSAPGQLANYGYTF.

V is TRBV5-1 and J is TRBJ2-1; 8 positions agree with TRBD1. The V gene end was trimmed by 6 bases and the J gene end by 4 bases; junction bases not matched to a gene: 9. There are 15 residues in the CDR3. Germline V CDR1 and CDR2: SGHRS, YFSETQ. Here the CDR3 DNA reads TGCGCCAGCAATACAGGACAGGGTGTTTACAATGAGCAGTTCTTC. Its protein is CASNTGQGVYNEQFF.

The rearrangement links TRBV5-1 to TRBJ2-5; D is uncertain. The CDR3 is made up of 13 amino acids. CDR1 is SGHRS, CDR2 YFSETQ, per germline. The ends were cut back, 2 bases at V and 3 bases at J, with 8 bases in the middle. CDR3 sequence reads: CASSFWEKETQYF. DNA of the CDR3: TGCGCCAGCAGCTTTTGGGAAAAAGAGACCCAGTACTTC.

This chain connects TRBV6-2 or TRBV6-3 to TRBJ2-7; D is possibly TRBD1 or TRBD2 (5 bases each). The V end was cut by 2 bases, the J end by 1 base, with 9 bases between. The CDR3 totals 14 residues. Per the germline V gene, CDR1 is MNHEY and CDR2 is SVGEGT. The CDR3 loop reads CASSYDSGSYEQYF. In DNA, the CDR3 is TGTGCCAGCAGTTACGACAGCGGATCCTACGAGCAGTACTTC.

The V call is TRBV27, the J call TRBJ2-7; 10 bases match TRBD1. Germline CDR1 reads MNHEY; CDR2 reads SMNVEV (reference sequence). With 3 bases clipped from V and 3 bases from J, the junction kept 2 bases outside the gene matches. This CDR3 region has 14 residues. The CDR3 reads CASSFGTGVYEQYF. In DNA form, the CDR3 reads TGTGCCAGCAGTTTCGGGACAGGGGTCTACGAGCAGTACTTC.

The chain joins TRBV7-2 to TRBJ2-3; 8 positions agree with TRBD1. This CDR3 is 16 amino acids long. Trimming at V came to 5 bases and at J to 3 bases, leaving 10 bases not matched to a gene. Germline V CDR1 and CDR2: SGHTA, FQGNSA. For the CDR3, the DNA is TGTGCCAGCAGCACCTGGACAGGGATTATGACAGATACGCAGTATTTT. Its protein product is CASSTWTGIMTDTQYF.

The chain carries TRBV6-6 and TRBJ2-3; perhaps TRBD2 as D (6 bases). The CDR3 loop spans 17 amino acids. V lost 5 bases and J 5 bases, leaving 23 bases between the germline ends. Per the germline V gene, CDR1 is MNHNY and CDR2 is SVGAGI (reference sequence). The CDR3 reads CASSPNPSPTSLDTQYF. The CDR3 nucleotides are TGTGCCAGCAGTCCCAACCCCTCACCGACTAGTCTAGATACGCAGTATTTT.

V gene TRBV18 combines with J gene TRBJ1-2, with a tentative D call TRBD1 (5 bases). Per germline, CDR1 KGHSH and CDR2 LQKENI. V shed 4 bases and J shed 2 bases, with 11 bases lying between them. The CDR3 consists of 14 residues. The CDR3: CASSLTGGNYGYTF. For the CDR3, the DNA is TGTGCCAGCTCACTAACGGGGGGAAACTATGGCTACACCTTC.

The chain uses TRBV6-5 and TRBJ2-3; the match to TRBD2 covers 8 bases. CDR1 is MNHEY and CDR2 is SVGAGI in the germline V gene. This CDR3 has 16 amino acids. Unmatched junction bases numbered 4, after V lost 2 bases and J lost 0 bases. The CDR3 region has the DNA TGTGCCAGCAGTTACGTAGCGGGGATGAGCACAGATACGCAGTATTTT. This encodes CASSYVAGMSTDTQYF.